This is a list of T cell receptor beta chains from one sample in a study of blood T cell repertoires in COVID-19. TCRdb's copy holds only in-frame clones and misses some; the assay was immunoSEQ multiplex PCR. This sample has some 320,000 clones, with more than 90% found just once. The source material was PBMCs or T cells enriched from blood (not recorded which). All receptors come from a woman in her twenties or thirties who had been exposed to COVID-19. CDR3s include the opening cysteine and the closing phenylalanine or tryptophan. A D gene is named only where the DNA matches it firmly. Expanded clones get a size class; other rows say once, few or many, or leave the size out.

clone size: NA
J gene: TRBJ2-3
V gene: TRBV3-1/TRBV3-2
D gene: NA
CDR3 DNA: TGTGCCAGCAGCCAAGACCCGGTCTATACAGATACGCAGTATTTT
CDR3 protein: CASSQDPVYTDTQYF

clone size: once
J gene: TRBJ2-3
V gene: TRBV4-2
D gene: NA
CDR3 DNA: TGTGCCAGCAGCCAAGATTTAGCGGCTAGCACAGATACGCAGTATTTT
CDR3 protein: CASSQDLAASTDTQYF

clone size: NA
J gene: TRBJ1-5
V gene: TRBV7-9
D gene: NA
CDR3 DNA: TGTGCCAGCAGCCAAGGGACACTAAATCAGCCCCAGCATTTT
CDR3 protein: CASSQGTLNQPQHF

clone size: NA
J gene: TRBJ1-1
V gene: TRBV18
D gene: TRBD1
CDR3 DNA: TGTGCCAGCTCACCGACTGACAGGGGACTGGAAGCTTTCTTT
CDR3 protein: CASSPTDRGLEAFF

clone size: NA
J gene: TRBJ1-4
V gene: TRBV4-3
D gene: TRBD1
CDR3 DNA: TGCGCCAGCAGCCAATTAGGAGTAGGGGGCAACGAAAAACTGTTTTTT
CDR3 protein: CASSQLGVGGNEKLFF

clone size: NA
J gene: TRBJ2-7
V gene: TRBV9
D gene: TRBD2
CDR3 DNA: TGTGCCAGCAGCGTCGCCCTAGCGGGGGGCTACTACGAGCAGTACTTC
CDR3 protein: CASSVALAGGYYEQYF

clone size: few
J gene: TRBJ1-2
V gene: TRBV11-2
D gene: TRBD1
CDR3 DNA: TGTGCCAGCAGCTTAGCCGGACAGGGGGCTTGGGGCTACACCTTC
CDR3 protein: CASSLAGQGAWGYTF

clone size: NA
J gene: TRBJ1-5
V gene: TRBV6-5
D gene: NA
CDR3 DNA: TGTGCCAGCAGTTATAGGGAGGGGAGGAATCAGCCCCAGCATTTT
CDR3 protein: CASSYREGRNQPQHF

clone size: once
J gene: TRBJ2-7
V gene: TRBV9
D gene: TRBD2
CDR3 DNA: TGTGCCAGCAGCCCCTGGGCTAGCGGGTCAACCTACGAGCAGTACTTC
CDR3 protein: CASSPWASGSTYEQYF

clone size: NA
J gene: TRBJ2-7
V gene: TRBV12-2
D gene: NA
CDR3 DNA: TGTGCAAGTCGCTTAGTTTCGGCGCTAGCGGGGCAGCCCGAATCTTTGCCCTACGAGCAGTACTTC
CDR3 protein: CASRLVSALAGQPESLPYEQYF

clone size: NA
J gene: TRBJ1-5
V gene: TRBV6-5
D gene: NA
CDR3 DNA: TGTGCCAGCAGATCCAGGGTCGGTAGCAATCAGCCCCAGCATTTT
CDR3 protein: CASRSRVGSNQPQHF

clone size: NA
J gene: TRBJ2-7
V gene: TRBV11-2
D gene: TRBD1
CDR3 DNA: TGTGCCAGCACCCCGACAGGGGGCCCGTACGAGCAGTACTTC
CDR3 protein: CASTPTGGPYEQYF

clone size: NA
J gene: TRBJ1-2
V gene: TRBV29-1
D gene: NA
CDR3 DNA: TGCAGCGTTGACTTGACATTATATGGCTACACCTTC
CDR3 protein: CSVDLTLYGYTF

clone size: NA
J gene: TRBJ1-1
V gene: TRBV7-3
D gene: NA
CDR3 DNA: TGTGCCAGCAGCTTAAACAGGTATAACACTGAAGCTTTCTTT
CDR3 protein: CASSLNRYNTEAFF

clone size: NA
J gene: TRBJ2-3
V gene: TRBV5-4
D gene: NA
CDR3 DNA: TGTGCCAGCAGCTTGGGACTTCGCACAGATACGCAGTATTTT
CDR3 protein: CASSLGLRTDTQYF

clone size: NA
J gene: TRBJ2-7
V gene: TRBV2
D gene: NA
CDR3 DNA: TGTGCCAGCAGTTTCACAGGGAGATCTAGGTACGAGCAGTACTTC
CDR3 protein: CASSFTGRSRYEQYF

clone size: NA
J gene: TRBJ1-2
V gene: TRBV2
D gene: NA
CDR3 DNA: TGTGCCAGCAGTCCGACAGCCTATGGCTACACCTTC
CDR3 protein: CASSPTAYGYTF

clone size: NA
J gene: TRBJ1-1
V gene: TRBV2
D gene: NA
CDR3 DNA: TGTGCCAGGTCGGGTGGAGGCACTGAAGCTTTCTTT
CDR3 protein: CARSGGGTEAFF

clone size: NA
J gene: TRBJ1-5
V gene: TRBV2
D gene: NA
CDR3 DNA: TGTGCCAGCAGTGGGACAGTTAATCAGCCCCAGCATTTT
CDR3 protein: CASSGTVNQPQHF

clone size: few
J gene: TRBJ1-5
V gene: TRBV5-6
D gene: TRBD1
CDR3 DNA: TGTGCCAGCAGTCCTTTCGGGCAGGGGGTCCATCAGCCCCAGCATTTT
CDR3 protein: CASSPFGQGVHQPQHF

clone size: NA
J gene: TRBJ2-7
V gene: TRBV18
D gene: NA
CDR3 DNA: TGTGCCAGCTCACCACCAACAGGGCGAAGCTCCTACGAGCAGTACTTC
CDR3 protein: CASSPPTGRSSYEQYF

clone size: NA
J gene: TRBJ2-7
V gene: TRBV15
D gene: TRBD1
CDR3 DNA: TGTGCCACCAGCGGCCCAGGACAGGGTTTCCACGAGCAGTACTTC
CDR3 protein: CATSGPGQGFHEQYF

clone size: NA
J gene: TRBJ1-1
V gene: TRBV5-8
D gene: TRBD1
CDR3 DNA: TGTGCCAGCAGCTTTGACAGGGGCGGAGGAACTGAAGCTTTCTTT
CDR3 protein: CASSFDRGGGTEAFF

clone size: NA
J gene: TRBJ1-1
V gene: TRBV10-3
D gene: TRBD1
CDR3 DNA: TGTGCCACCACACAATCACAGGGGGCTGAAGGTTTCTTT
CDR3 protein: CATTQSQGAEGFF

clone size: NA
J gene: TRBJ1-3
V gene: TRBV6-4
D gene: NA
CDR3 DNA: TGTGCCAGCAGTGTAGCCGCGGGGAGAGGAAACACCATATATTTT
CDR3 protein: CASSVAAGRGNTIYF

clone size: NA
J gene: TRBJ1-1
V gene: TRBV4-2
D gene: NA
CDR3 DNA: TGTGCCAGCAGCCAAGATGCGGGGAAAATGACTGAAGCTTTCTTT
CDR3 protein: CASSQDAGKMTEAFF

clone size: NA
J gene: TRBJ2-1
V gene: TRBV9
D gene: TRBD2
CDR3 DNA: TGTGCCAGCAGCGCCGGACTAGCGGGTTATGAGCAGTTCTTC
CDR3 protein: CASSAGLAGYEQFF

clone size: NA
J gene: TRBJ1-4
V gene: TRBV5-1
D gene: NA
CDR3 DNA: TGCGCCAGCAGTGGGCCAGGGGCAACTAATGAAAAACTGTTTTTT
CDR3 protein: CASSGPGATNEKLFF

clone size: NA
J gene: TRBJ2-5
V gene: TRBV12-5
D gene: NA
CDR3 DNA: TGTGCTAGTGGTTTGGGTGGATTTAATGGGGGGGAGACCCAGTACTTC
CDR3 protein: CASGLGGFNGGETQYF

clone size: NA
J gene: TRBJ2-3
V gene: TRBV6-6
D gene: TRBD2
CDR3 DNA: TGTGCCAGCAGCCAAGCGGGGGGGCCGGGAGATACGCAGTATTTT
CDR3 protein: CASSQAGGPGDTQYF

clone size: NA
J gene: TRBJ1-2
V gene: TRBV7-9
D gene: NA
CDR3 DNA: TGTGCCAGCAGCCCTCGGGACAATAACTATGGCTACACCTTC
CDR3 protein: CASSPRDNNYGYTF

clone size: NA
J gene: TRBJ2-5
V gene: TRBV12-5
D gene: NA
CDR3 DNA: TGTGCTAGTGGTTTGGTACAGGGATTTGAGACCCAGTACTTC
CDR3 protein: CASGLVQGFETQYF

clone size: few
J gene: TRBJ1-2
V gene: TRBV12-3/TRBV12-4
D gene: NA
CDR3 DNA: TGTGCCAGCAGGCGCTATGGCTACACCTTC
CDR3 protein: CASRRYGYTF

clone size: once
J gene: TRBJ2-2
V gene: TRBV11-3
D gene: NA
CDR3 DNA: TGTGCCAGCAGCGAAGGAAGAGTGAGGACCGGGGAGCTGTTTTTT
CDR3 protein: CASSEGRVRTGELFF

clone size: NA
J gene: TRBJ1-2
V gene: TRBV5-1
D gene: NA
CDR3 DNA: TGCGCCAGCAGCACTCGCGGGCCAGGGGACTATGGCTACACCTTC
CDR3 protein: CASSTRGPGDYGYTF

clone size: few
J gene: TRBJ1-1
V gene: TRBV5-1
D gene: NA
CDR3 DNA: TGCGCCAGCAGCTTGGACAGGGCGAACACTGAAGCTTTCTTT
CDR3 protein: CASSLDRANTEAFF

clone size: NA
J gene: TRBJ1-1
V gene: TRBV20-1
D gene: NA
CDR3 DNA: TGCAGTGCCCCCGACAATGCCGGAGCTTTCTTT
CDR3 protein: CSAPDNAGAFF

clone size: NA
J gene: TRBJ1-5
V gene: TRBV14
D gene: TRBD1
CDR3 DNA: TGTGCCAGCAGCGACCCGGGACAGGGGGCTTCATGTCAGCCCCAGCATTTT
CDR3 protein: CASSDPGQGASCQPQHF

clone size: once
J gene: TRBJ1-1
V gene: TRBV11-2
D gene: TRBD1
CDR3 DNA: TGTGCCAGCAGCTTATCGACAGGGGAAGGAGCTTTCTTT
CDR3 protein: CASSLSTGEGAFF

clone size: NA
J gene: TRBJ2-3
V gene: TRBV18
D gene: NA
CDR3 DNA: TGTGCCAGCTCACCATACGACAGGTCTAGCACAGATACGCAGTATTTT
CDR3 protein: CASSPYDRSSTDTQYF

clone size: NA
J gene: TRBJ1-2
V gene: TRBV11-2
D gene: NA
CDR3 DNA: TGTGCCAGCAGCCTTGCGGGAGCCCAGGGCCGTCTCTATGGCTACACCTTC
CDR3 protein: CASSLAGAQGRLYGYTF

clone size: NA
J gene: TRBJ1-5
V gene: TRBV4-3
D gene: TRBD1
CDR3 DNA: TGCGCCAGCAGCCAGGACTTACCGGGACAGGGGGGTAATCAGCCCCAGCATTTT
CDR3 protein: CASSQDLPGQGGNQPQHF

clone size: few
J gene: TRBJ2-1
V gene: TRBV5-8
D gene: NA
CDR3 DNA: TGTGCCAGCAGTCGGGGACTGGGCCACAATGAGCAGTTCTTC
CDR3 protein: CASSRGLGHNEQFF

clone size: NA
J gene: TRBJ1-2
V gene: TRBV20-1
D gene: NA
CDR3 DNA: TGCAGTGCTAGTGTTCAGGGGCGAGGCTACACCTTC
CDR3 protein: CSASVQGRGYTF

clone size: NA
J gene: TRBJ1-4
V gene: TRBV5-1
D gene: NA
CDR3 DNA: TGCGCCAGCAGCTTGGCCCCCGCCAGGGTGGGTGAAAAACTGTTTTTT
CDR3 protein: CASSLAPARVGEKLFF

clone size: NA
J gene: TRBJ1-3
V gene: TRBV18
D gene: NA
CDR3 DNA: TGTGCCAGCTCAGCCAGTGGAAACACCATATATTTT
CDR3 protein: CASSASGNTIYF

clone size: NA
J gene: TRBJ1-1
V gene: TRBV5-4
D gene: TRBD1
CDR3 DNA: TGTGCCAGCAGCTCCGGACAGGGAACAAGGGATGAAGCTTTCTTT
CDR3 protein: CASSSGQGTRDEAFF

clone size: NA
J gene: TRBJ2-2
V gene: TRBV3-1/TRBV3-2
D gene: TRBD2
CDR3 DNA: TGTGCCAGCAGCCATTTCGCGGGGGGTTCCGGGGAGCTGTTTTTT
CDR3 protein: CASSHFAGGSGELFF

clone size: NA
J gene: TRBJ1-1
V gene: TRBV19
D gene: TRBD1
CDR3 DNA: TGTGCCAGTAGTGCAGGGACAGGGGACTCCGGCACTGAAGCTTTCTTT
CDR3 protein: CASSAGTGDSGTEAFF

clone size: NA
J gene: TRBJ1-2
V gene: TRBV18
D gene: TRBD1
CDR3 DNA: TGTGCCAGCTCACCATCCCCCGGACAGGGGTGGTATGGCTACACCTTC
CDR3 protein: CASSPSPGQGWYGYTF

clone size: once
J gene: TRBJ2-7
V gene: TRBV9
D gene: TRBD2
CDR3 DNA: TGTGCCAGCAGCGTTGGCGGGGGGGCCTACGAGCAGTACTTC
CDR3 protein: CASSVGGGAYEQYF

clone size: NA
J gene: TRBJ1-4
V gene: TRBV4-3
D gene: TRBD1
CDR3 DNA: TGCGCCAGCAGCCAAGAGGTGGACAGGGGGGATGAAAAACTGTTTTTT
CDR3 protein: CASSQEVDRGDEKLFF

clone size: NA
J gene: TRBJ2-6
V gene: TRBV28
D gene: NA
CDR3 DNA: TGTGCCAGCAGCCCCTGGGTGGAGGGTTCCTCTGGGGCCAACGTCCTGACTTTC
CDR3 protein: CASSPWVEGSSGANVLTF

clone size: NA
J gene: TRBJ1-5
V gene: TRBV28
D gene: NA
CDR3 DNA: TGTGCCAGCAGTTTATTGGGTCAGGGTCCGAGGCAGCCCCAGCATTTT
CDR3 protein: CASSLLGQGPRQPQHF